These 16 T cell receptor beta chains were all obtained from the same sample, sequenced in a study of cytomegalovirus exposure and HLA in healthy donors. The protocol was immunoSEQ multiplex PCR, while the TCRdb copy is restricted to in-frame clones and leaves out a portion. Among around 91,000 clones listed, about 93% were seen once. Sequenced sample: PBMCs. These receptors all stem from a woman aged 25 to 39 in good health and CMV-seropositive.

The gene calls are TRBV28 and TRBJ1-2, with 10 bases identical to TRBD1. The CDR3 has 17 amino acids. The germline V gene encodes CDR1 MDHEN and CDR2 SYDVKM. V lost 5 bases, J lost 4 bases, and 13 bases stayed unmatched. The CDR3 nucleotides read TGTGCCAGCAGTGCCATCACGACAGGGGGCATGGCCTATGGCTACACCTTC. Its translation: CASSAITTGGMAYGYTF.

This chain joins TRBV28 and TRBJ2-1; TRBD2 matches 11 bases. Trimming took 3 bases from V and 11 from J; bases not matched to a gene: 15. CDR1 is MDHEN and CDR2 is SYDVKM in the germline V gene. The CDR3 spans 17 residues. CDR3 sequence: CASSFISGRARGGKQFF. CDR3 bases: TGTGCCAGCAGTTTCATTAGCGGGAGGGCCAGGGGGGGTAAGCAGTTCTTC. Filled out from reference TRBV28 and TRBJ2-1, the complete variable domain reads DVKVTQSSRYLVKRTGEKVFLECVQDMDHENMFWYRQDPGLGLRLIYFSYDVKMKEKGDIPEGYSVSREKKERFSLILESASTNQTSMYLCASSFISGRARGGKQFFGPGTRLTVL.

The CDR3 loop is CASSLEIGLAGKLTDTQYF. The CDR3 DNA sequence: TGTGCCAGCAGCTTAGAGATTGGACTAGCGGGAAAGTTGACAGATACGCAGTATTTT. V usage is TRBV7-9 and J usage is TRBJ2-3, with 12 bases matching TRBD2. V lost 1 base to trimming and J lost 3 bases; unmatched junction nucleotides: 11. From germline, CDR1 is SEHNR and CDR2 FQNEAQ (reference sequence). The CDR3 has 19 amino acids.

The rearrangement uses TRBV4-3 and TRBJ2-7, with TRBD2 as a possible D gene (5 bases). Looked up from germline, CDR1 is LGHNA and CDR2 is YSLEER. CDR3 length: 13 amino acids. V was clipped by 4 bases and J by 7 bases, with 14 bases between them. CDR3 amino acids: CASSRSRPGEQYF. CDR3 bases: TGCGCCAGCAGCCGTTCAAGGCCGGGGGAGCAGTACTTC.

The CDR3 nucleotides read TGTGCCAGCAGCCAGGGGACGTCCACCGGGGAGCTGTTTTTT. This codes for CASSQGTSTGELFF. The V call is TRBV7-2, the J call TRBJ2-2, with D possibly matching TRBD1 (6 bases). CDR3 size: 14 residues. Germline values: CDR1 SGHTA, CDR2 FQGNSA. Trimming left V 5 bases short and J 4 bases short, with 11 bases between.

This sequence joins TRBV7-9 and TRBJ2-1, with D tentatively TRBD2 (6 bases). Germline assignment: CDR1 SEHNR and CDR2 FQNEAQ (reference sequence). The CDR3 runs 14 residues. Trimming removed 3 bases at V and 5 bases at J, with 11 bases between. The CDR3 DNA sequence: TGTGCCAGCAGCTTGCAGGGCGGGAACAATGAGCAGTTCTTC. Protein: CASSLQGGNNEQFF. Full variable domain (rest looked up from reference TRBV7-9 and TRBJ2-1): DTGVSQNPRHKITKRGQNVTFRCDPISEHNRLYWYRQTLGQGPEFLTYFQNEAQLEKSRLLSDRFSAERPKGSFSTLEIQRTEQGDSAMYLCASSLQGGNNEQFFGPGTRLTVL.

This clone was observed a single time. The rearrangement joins TRBV27 to TRBJ2-1; 11 bases agree with TRBD2. Germline assignment: CDR1 MNHEY and CDR2 SMNVEV (reference sequence). J lost 8 bases, V lost 5 bases, and 11 bases had no gene match. The CDR3 has 16 amino acids. Written as DNA, the CDR3 is TGTGCCAGCAGTCGGCGTATAGCGGGAGGGCCTCATGAGCAGTTCTTC. Translated, it gives CASSRRIAGGPHEQFF.

This chain connects TRBV5-1 to TRBJ2-1; unclear D gene. Deletions cut 0 bases from V and 12 bases from J, with 22 bases between. The CDR3 extends over 16 amino acids. Germline V gene sequence: CDR1 SGHRS, CDR2 YFSETQ. CDR3: CASSLVVGSSREAQFF. CDR3 bases: TGCGCCAGCAGCTTGGTAGTCGGGTCTTCCAGAGAGGCGCAGTTCTTC.

The J gene is TRBJ2-1, the V gene TRBV27; no clear D gene. The CDR3 runs to 12 residues. The V end was cut by 5 bases, the J end by 7 bases, with 9 bases between. Per germline, CDR1 MNHEY and CDR2 SMNVEV (reference sequence). The CDR3 loop reads CASSTVGNEQFF. CDR3 bases: TGTGCCAGCAGTACAGTTGGTAATGAGCAGTTCTTC.

V gene TRBV9 combines with J gene TRBJ2-7, with TRBD2 matching 11 bases. V lost 4 bases to trimming and J lost 3 bases; unmatched junction nucleotides: 6. CDR3 length: 15 amino acids. CDR1 is SGDLS and CDR2 is YYNGEE in the germline V gene. The CDR3 nucleotides read TGTGCCAGCAGCCCACTCCTAGCGGGAGGCTACGAGCAGTACTTC. This sequence encodes CASSPLLAGGYEQYF.

The chain joins TRBV6-5 to TRBJ2-3; D might be TRBD2 (6 bases). This CDR3 is 14 amino acids long. Per the germline V gene, CDR1 is MNHEY and CDR2 is SVGAGI. V was trimmed by 7 bases and J by 2 bases, leaving 13 bases between them. Here the CDR3 DNA reads TGTGCCAGCACCTCAGGGACTTACACAGATACGCAGTATTTT. Amino acids: CASTSGTYTDTQYF.

This rearrangement joins TRBV5-4 to TRBJ2-2, with TRBD2 matching 7 bases. CDR3 size: 15 residues. Germline CDR1 and CDR2: SGHNT and YYREEE (reference sequence). V lost 4 bases and J lost 4; bases outside the gene matches: 7. The CDR3 loop is CASSPGAGVTGELFF. In nucleotides, the CDR3 is TGTGCCAGCAGCCCGGGCGCGGGAGTCACCGGGGAGCTGTTTTTT.

The chain has TRBV10-3 and TRBJ2-1, with TRBD2 matching 11 bases. This CDR3 region has 16 residues. Germline CDR1 ENHRY, CDR2 SYGVKD. Unmatched junction bases numbered 13, after V lost 10 bases and J lost 5 bases. CDR3 nucleotides: TGTGCCACCCAGAGGATAGCGGGAGGGAAGAACAATGAGCAGTTCTTC. This gives the protein CATQRIAGGKNNEQFF.

The V gene is TRBV7-9, the J gene TRBJ2-1, with D maybe TRBD1 (6 bases). The CDR3 consists of 16 residues. CDR1 and CDR2 (germline): SEHNR, FQNEAQ (reference sequence). Trimming pared 4 bases from V and 4 bases from J, leaving 17 bases between. In DNA form, the CDR3 reads TGTGCCAGCAGCTCCCAAGGGGGTGGGGGATACAATGAGCAGTTCTTC. Encoded protein: CASSSQGGGGYNEQFF.

This rearrangement joins TRBV2 to TRBJ2-7, with TRBD2 matching over 10 bases. CDR3 size: 14 residues. The junction had 3 bases not matched to a gene; V was cut back by 5 bases and J by 2 bases. Germline V lookup: CDR1 SNHLY, CDR2 FYNNEI. The CDR3 DNA is TGTGCCAGCAGTTACGGGACTAGCGCCTACGAGCAGTACTTC. This sequence encodes CASSYGTSAYEQYF.

This chain links TRBV7-9 with TRBJ2-7, with TRBD2 identical over 11 bases. After removal of 4 bases from V and 4 bases from J, the junction contained 9 bases not matched to a gene. Germline V gene data show CDR1 as SEHNR and CDR2 as FQNEAQ (reference sequence). The CDR3 totals 16 residues. CDR3 in amino acids: CASSSAPGLADYEQYF. CDR3 bases: TGTGCCAGCAGCTCGGCACCGGGACTAGCGGATTACGAGCAGTACTTC.